These 29 T cell receptor beta chains were all obtained from the same sample, sequenced in a study of blood T cells in healthy people across ages. It was with a sample-barcoded 5' primer and a J-beta primer mix that a second PCR of roughly 6 to 12 cycles was run. In TCRdb, the 5' RACE reads were re-called with MiXCR into one record per CDR3 protein. The sample contains about 1.1 million distinct CDR3 sequences, around two fifths of which appear only once. Sample: blood. These receptors were collected from a man younger than 30 in good health.

This clonotype was seen only a few times. The rearrangement links TRBV3-1 to TRBJ2-3, with 14 bases aligning to TRBD2. The CDR3 extends over 16 amino acids. Germline lookup yields CDR1 LGHDT and CDR2 YNNKEL (reference sequence). Losses at the gene ends were 6 bases for V and 1 base for J; bases not matched to a gene: 3. The CDR3 DNA follows: TGTGCCAGCAGGGGACTAGCGGGGGAGCGCACAGATACGCAGTATTTT. It codes for CASRGLAGERTDTQYF.

This clonotype was seen a few times. V gene TRBV25-1 combines with J gene TRBJ2-3; D is perhaps TRBD1 or TRBD2 (6 bases each). Trimming pared 0 bases from V and 1 base from J, leaving 17 bases between. The CDR3 extends over 18 amino acids. The V gene's germline CDR1 is MGHDK and CDR2 SYGVNS. CDR3 sequence: CASSEYSAGQRGTDTQYF. CDR3 sequence (DNA): TGTGCCAGCAGTGAATATTCGGCGGGACAAAGGGGCACAGATACGCAGTATTTT.

The chain recombines TRBV10-3 with TRBJ1-6, with unresolved D. This CDR3 comprises 16 residues. Germline CDR1 and CDR2: ENHRY and SYGVKD. V was shortened by 3 bases and J by 3 bases, with 12 bases between the two germline ends. This chain's CDR3 is CAISEGRINYNSPLHF. The CDR3 DNA follows: TGTGCCATCAGTGAAGGCAGGATTAACTATAATTCACCCCTCCACTTT.

V is TRBV15 and J is TRBJ1-4; D ambiguous. Germline assignment: CDR1 LNHNV and CDR2 YYDKDF (reference sequence). V was pared by 0 bases and J by 3 bases, with 11 bases between. CDR3 size: 16 residues. CDR3 amino acids: CATSRELGRANEKLFF. The DNA of the CDR3 is TGTGCCACCAGCAGAGAATTGGGTAGAGCTAATGAAAAACTGTTTTTT.

V is TRBV5-1 and J is TRBJ2-1; 7 nucleotides match TRBD1. V shed 4 bases and J 7 bases; nucleotides not matched to a gene: 8. Germline V CDR1 and CDR2: SGHRS, YFSETQ. This CDR3 is 14 amino acids long. The CDR3 is CASSDKRGQNEQFF. The CDR3 DNA reads as TGCGCCAGCAGCGATAAACGGGGACAGAATGAGCAGTTCTTC.

Turning to this clonotype: It may be a read error: a sequence one base away is much more abundant. V is TRBV29-1 and J is TRBJ2-3, with TRBD2 matching over 9 bases. Losses at the gene ends were 1 base for V and 5 bases for J; bases not matched to a gene: 4. Germline assignment: CDR1 SQVTM and CDR2 ANQGSEA. This CDR3 has 14 residues. This CDR3 is CSVEGGREIDTQYF. Here the CDR3 DNA reads TGCAGCGTTGAAGGCGGGAGGGAAATAGATACGCAGTATTTT.

This rearrangement joins TRBV6-1 to TRBJ1-1, with D hard to call. CDR3 length: 15 residues. CDR1 and CDR2 from the germline V gene are MNHNS and SASEGT. Trimming cost V 7 bases and J 1 base, with 16 bases left between them. The DNA for the CDR3 is TGTGCCAGCACCCCTGCGGGATGGAGGAACACTGAAGCTTTCTTT. It translates to CASTPAGWRNTEAFF.

The chain uses TRBV20-1 and TRBJ1-4; the match to TRBD1 covers 7 bases. The V gene end was trimmed by 0 bases and the J gene end by 4 bases; junction bases not matched to a gene: 11. Germline lookup yields CDR1 DFQATT and CDR2 SNEGSKA (reference sequence). The CDR3 loop spans 17 amino acids. CDR3 sequence (DNA): TGCAGTGCTAGAGATAGACAGGGAATAGGGCATAATGAAAAACTGTTTTTT. Amino acid sequence: CSARDRQGIGHNEKLFF.

J is TRBJ2-5 and V is TRBV5-6, with 8 bases matching TRBD1. CDR3 length: 17 residues. V was clipped by 3 bases and J by 5 bases; unmatched bases: 15. The germline gives CDR1 SGHDT, CDR2 YYEEEE. The DNA of the CDR3 is TGTGCCAGCAGCTCCACATTGCGACAGGGGTCAGGCGAGACCCAGTACTTC. Amino acid sequence: CASSSTLRQGSGETQYF.

V and J are TRBV4-3 and TRBJ2-4, with TRBD1 matching over 7 bases. The CDR3 covers 17 residues. Germline CDR1 reads LGHNA; CDR2 reads YSLEER. V gave up 1 base and J gave up 7 bases; unmatched junction bases: 13. DNA for the CDR3: TGCGCCAGCAGCCAAGTCGGTGTAGGGGGCGATGAGAACATTCAGTACTTC. Its protein product is CASSQVGVGGDENIQYF.

The chain combines TRBV6-1 with TRBJ1-2; D is undetermined. CDR3 length equals 14 residues. The ends were cut back, 4 bases at V and 0 bases at J, with 9 bases in the middle. The V gene's germline CDR1 is MNHNS and CDR2 SASEGT. CDR3 in DNA: TGTGCCAGCAGTGCAATACCAACTAACTATGGCTACACCTTC. Protein product: CASSAIPTNYGYTF.

J is TRBJ1-2 and V is TRBV10-3, with D maybe TRBD1 (6 bases). The length of the CDR3 is 15 residues. Per the germline V gene, CDR1 is ENHRY and CDR2 is SYGVKD. Trimming cost V 3 bases and J 6 bases, with 17 bases left between them. CDR3 coding DNA: TGTGCCATCAGTGAATGGGGGCGCGGTCGAAATGGCTACACCTTC. Its translation: CAISEWGRGRNGYTF.

The chain employs TRBV3-1 and TRBJ1-1; TRBD1 matches 9 bases. CDR1 LGHDT and CDR2 YNNKEL come from the germline V gene (reference sequence). The CDR3 covers 14 residues. V was pared by 4 bases and J by 6 bases, with 6 bases of the junction left unmatched. The DNA of the CDR3 is TGTGCCAGCAGCCCGGGGACAGGGACCGCTGAAGCTTTCTTT. Its translation is CASSPGTGTAEAFF.

This chain connects TRBV6-1 to TRBJ2-5; D may correspond to TRBD1 or TRBD2 (5 bases each). V was pared by 8 bases and J by 1 base, with 20 bases between. The CDR3 runs 16 residues. Germline CDR1 is MNHNS and CDR2 is SASEGT. CDR3 residues: CASPSEGDGSQETQYF. CDR3 bases: TGTGCCAGCCCCTCCGAAGGGGACGGATCCCAAGAGACCCAGTACTTC.

This clonotype was picked up a small number of times. This chain links TRBV6-5 with TRBJ2-7, with TRBD2 as a possible D gene (6 bases). The better agreement between TRBJ2-5 and the DNA end casts doubt on the J call. Per the germline V gene, CDR1 is MNHEY and CDR2 is SVGAGI. The CDR3 extends over 13 amino acids. The CDR3 reads CASSRGTSETQYF. In DNA, the CDR3 is TGTGCCAGCAGTCGGGGGACCTCTGAGACCCAGTACTTC.

This clonotype was counted a few times. V and J are TRBV27 and TRBJ1-2; 8 positions match TRBD1. The junction had 16 bases not matched to a gene; V was cut back by 6 bases and J by 4 bases. There are 17 residues in the CDR3. Per the germline V gene, CDR1 is MNHEY and CDR2 is SMNVEV (reference sequence). The CDR3 nucleotides read TGTGCCAGCAGCAAAACCCCCGGACAGGGCCCCATCTATGGCTACACCTTC. It codes for CASSKTPGQGPIYGYTF.

There are a few counts of this clonotype. The rearrangement uses TRBV20-1 and TRBJ2-1, with D perhaps TRBD1 or TRBD2 (5 bases each). Trimming took off 1 base at V and 4 bases at J, with 11 bases between the two ends. Looked up from germline, CDR1 is DFQATT and CDR2 is SNEGSKA (reference sequence). The CDR3 contains 14 residues. CDR3 amino acids: CSARGGARYNEQFF. CDR3 nucleotide sequence: TGCAGTGCTAGAGGAGGGGCCCGATACAATGAGCAGTTCTTC.

A few counts support this clonotype. J is TRBJ2-1 and V is TRBV11-2, with 11 bases matching TRBD1. Trimming removed 2 bases from V and 3 bases from J; junction bases left unmatched: 3. The CDR3 spans 16 residues. CDR1 SGHAT and CDR2 FQNNGV come from the germline V gene. CDR3 coding DNA: TGTGCCAGCAGCTTATTAGGGACAGGGGGCTACAATGAGCAGTTCTTC. It yields the protein CASSLLGTGGYNEQFF.

In its sample, this clonotype was seen many times. The rearrangement uses TRBV7-2 and TRBJ2-4; possibly TRBD1 or TRBD2 for D (5 bases each). The CDR3 runs 14 residues. Trimming shortened V by 3 bases and J by 1 base, and 7 bases separated the two germline ends. Germline V gives CDR1 SGHTA, CDR2 FQGNSA. The CDR3 region has the DNA TGTGCCAGCAGCTTCGGGGCGGCCAAAAACATTCAGTACTTC. Its protein is CASSFGAAKNIQYF.

This chain connects TRBV27 to TRBJ1-5, with D possibly TRBD1 on 6 matching bases. CDR1 MNHEY and CDR2 SMNVEV come from the germline V gene (reference sequence). This CDR3 region has 13 residues. With 4 bases removed from V and 7 bases from J, the gap between germline ends came to 11 bases. The CDR3 DNA follows: TGTGCCAGCAGTTGGGCAGGGACACAGCCCCAGCATTTT. It translates to CASSWAGTQPQHF.

This clonotype turned up a few times. The V call is TRBV9, the J call TRBJ2-1; 8 nucleotides align to TRBD2. CDR1 is SGDLS and CDR2 is YYNGEE in the germline V gene. The CDR3 extends over 15 amino acids. The V and J ends lost 4 bases and 2 bases, in that order; junction bases with no gene match: 5. As DNA, the CDR3 is TGTGCCAGCAGCCGGGGGACTAGGGCCTACAATGAGCAGTTCTTC. The encoded protein is CASSRGTRAYNEQFF.

The table lists this clonotype with many counts. This chain uses TRBV12-3 or TRBV12-4 with TRBJ1-5, with 7 bases lining up with TRBD1. The CDR3 is 13 amino acids. J gave up 5 bases and V 5 bases, and 3 bases lay outside the gene matches. CDR3 DNA sequence: TGTGCCAGCAGTCTCGGGACAGATCAGCCCCAGCATTTT. It specifies CASSLGTDQPQHF.

This clonotype was seen a handful of times. The chain is built from TRBV6-5 and TRBJ2-7; D may be TRBD2 (6 bases). The CDR3 contains 13 residues. Per germline, CDR1 MNHEY and CDR2 SVGAGI. Trimming stripped 3 bases from V and 10 bases from J, with 16 bases between. The CDR3 sequence: CASSYGRDSPQYF. DNA for the CDR3: TGTGCCAGCAGTTATGGTCGGGACTCCCCACAGTACTTC.

The chain employs TRBV21-1 and TRBJ1-4; the table calls TRBD1, which could not be checked here. TRBV21-1 is flagged as a pseudogene. The CDR3 covers 17 residues. The CDR3 nucleotides read TGTGCCAGCAGCACCCCCGGGGACAGGGGTACTAATGAAAAACTGTTTTTT. Protein: CASSTPGDRGTNEKLFF.

V usage is TRBV2 and J usage is TRBJ1-4; the D is unclear. Trimming shortened V by 5 bases and J by 0 bases, and 10 bases separated the two germline ends. CDR1 and CDR2 (germline): SNHLY, FYNNEI. The length of the CDR3 is 15 residues. The CDR3 is CASSKPGATNEKLFF. Written as DNA, the CDR3 is TGTGCCAGCAGTAAACCAGGAGCAACTAATGAAAAACTGTTTTTT.

This clonotype has just a few counts. The rearrangement uses TRBV20-1 and TRBJ2-7; TRBD1 aligns across 7 bases. The germline V gene has CDR1 DFQATT and CDR2 SNEGSKA (reference sequence). The CDR3 contains 15 residues. The J segment lost 3 bases and the V segment lost 3 bases, leaving 11 bases of the junction unmatched. The CDR3 loop reads CSARGVTDRLYEQYF. Here the CDR3 DNA reads TGCAGTGCTAGGGGAGTTACGGACAGGCTCTACGAGCAGTACTTC.

The V call is TRBV10-3, the J call TRBJ2-5; D is ambiguous. V lost 3 bases and J 2 bases, leaving 7 bases between the germline ends. The CDR3 loop spans 13 amino acids. In germline, CDR1 is ENHRY, CDR2 SYGVKD. The CDR3 bases are TGTGCCATCAGTGACAGGAGTCAAGAGACCCAGTACTTC. Residues: CAISDRSQETQYF.

This clonotype came up a few times. CDR3 in amino acids: CAISEDRGDNSPLHF. The CDR3 region has the DNA TGTGCCATCAGTGAGGACAGGGGCGATAATTCACCCCTCCACTTT. The rearrangement uses TRBV10-3 and TRBJ1-6, with 8 positions matching TRBD1. The CDR3 sequence is 15 residues long. After removal of 2 bases from V and 5 bases from J, the junction contained 2 bases not matched to a gene. The germline V gene encodes CDR1 ENHRY and CDR2 SYGVKD.

V gene TRBV14 combines with J gene TRBJ1-2; D is perhaps TRBD1 (5 bases). V was clipped by 1 base and J by 7 bases, with 13 bases between them. The CDR3 has 14 amino acids. Germline CDR1 and CDR2: SGHDN and FVKESK. This CDR3 is CASSQGTSPAGYTF. DNA for the CDR3: TGTGCCAGCAGCCAAGGGACATCCCCCGCTGGCTACACCTTC.